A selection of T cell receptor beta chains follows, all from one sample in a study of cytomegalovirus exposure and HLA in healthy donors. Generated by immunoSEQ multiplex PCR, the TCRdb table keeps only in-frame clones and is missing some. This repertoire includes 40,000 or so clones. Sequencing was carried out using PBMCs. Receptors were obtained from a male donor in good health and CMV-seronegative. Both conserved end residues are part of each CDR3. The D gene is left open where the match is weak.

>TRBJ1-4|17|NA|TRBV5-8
TGTGCCAGCAGCTGGATGGTCAACAGTGCAACTAATGAAAAACTGTTTTTT
CASSWMVNSATNEKLFF
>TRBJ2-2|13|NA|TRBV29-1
TGCAGCGTTGAAGACTCTAACACCGGGGAGCTGTTTTTT
CSVEDSNTGELFF
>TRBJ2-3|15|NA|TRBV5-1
TGCGCCAGCAGCTTGTATGGTGGGGTCGGAGGTACGCAGTATTTT
CASSLYGGVGGTQYF
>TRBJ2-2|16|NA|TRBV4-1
TGCGCCAGCAGCCAAGTAGGACTAACGAACACCGGGGAGCTGTTTTTT
CASSQVGLTNTGELFF
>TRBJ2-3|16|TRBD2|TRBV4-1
TGCGCCAGCAGCCAACCGACTAGCGGGGGGGCAACTACGCAGTATTTT
CASSQPTSGGATTQYF
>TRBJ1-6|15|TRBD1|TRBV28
TGTGCCAGCATTGGGGGACAGGGGAGTAATTCACCCCTCCACTTT
CASIGGQGSNSPLHF
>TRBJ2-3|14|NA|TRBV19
TGTGCCAGTAGCAACAGGGTACGGTCAGATACGCAGTATTTT
CASSNRVRSDTQYF
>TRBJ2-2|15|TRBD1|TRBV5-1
TGCGCCAGCAGCGCAAGACAGGGGAGCACCGGGGAGCTGTTTTTT
CASSARQGSTGELFF
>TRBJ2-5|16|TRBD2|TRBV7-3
TGTGCCAGCAGCTCAGGGACTAGCGGGGGTTTAGAGACCCAGTACTTC
CASSSGTSGGLETQYF
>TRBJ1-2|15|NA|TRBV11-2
TGTGCCAGCAGCCCCTCTGGCACCCTTAACTATGGCTACACCTTC
CASSPSGTLNYGYTF
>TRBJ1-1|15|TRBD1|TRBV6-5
TGTGCCAGCAGTTACTGGGGACAGGGCCCAACTGAAGCTTTCTTT
CASSYWGQGPTEAFF
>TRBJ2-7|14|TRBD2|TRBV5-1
TGCGCCAGCAGCTTGGCGCCAGGGAGGGACGAGCAGTACTTC
CASSLAPGRDEQYF
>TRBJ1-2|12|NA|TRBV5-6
TGTGCCAGCAGCTCTACAGGGTACGGCTACACCTTC
CASSSTGYGYTF
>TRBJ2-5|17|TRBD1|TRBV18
TGTGCCAGCTCACCAATTTCCTACAGGGGGAGGAAGGAGACCCAGTACTTC
CASSPISYRGRKETQYF
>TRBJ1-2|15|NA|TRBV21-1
TGTGCCAGCAGTTCCCCCAGGGGAGTAAACTATGGCTACACCTTC
CASSSPRGVNYGYTF
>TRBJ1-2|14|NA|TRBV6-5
TGTGCCAGCAGCCCACAGAGAGCTAACTATGGCTACACCTTC
CASSPQRANYGYTF
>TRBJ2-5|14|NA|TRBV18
TGTGCCAGCTCACTTGGACTGCCCCAAGAGACCCAGTACTTC
CASSLGLPQETQYF
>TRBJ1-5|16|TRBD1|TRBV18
TGTGCCAGCTCACGGACGGGACAGGGGGCGAATCAGCCCCAGCATTTT
CASSRTGQGANQPQHF
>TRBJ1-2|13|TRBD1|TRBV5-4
TGTGCCAGCTCGACAGGGGGAAACTATGGCTACACCTTC
CASSTGGNYGYTF
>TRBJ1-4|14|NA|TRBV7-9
TGTGCCAGCAGCTTAGGTTTGAGTAATGAAAAACTGTTTTTT
CASSLGLSNEKLFF
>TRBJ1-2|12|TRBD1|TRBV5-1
TGCGCCAGCAGCTTGGGACAGGGCGGCTACACCTTC
CASSLGQGGYTF
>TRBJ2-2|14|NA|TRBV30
TGTGCCTGGATCGCAGGTTCCTACACCGGGGAGCTGTTTTTT
CAWIAGSYTGELFF
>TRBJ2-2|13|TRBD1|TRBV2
TGTGCCTTCCGGGACAGGGACACCGGGGAGCTGTTTTTT
CAFRDRDTGELFF
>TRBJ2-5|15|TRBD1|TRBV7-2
TGTGCCAGCAGCTACCAGACAGGGAGCCAAGAGACCCAGTACTTC
CASSYQTGSQETQYF
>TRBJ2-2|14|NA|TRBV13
TGTGCCAGCAGCTTACTCCAGCGCACCGGGGGGCTGTTTTTT
CASSLLQRTGGLFF
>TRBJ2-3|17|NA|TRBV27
TGTGCCAGCAGTGAACAGCCGAACCCTCCTAGCACAGATACGCAGTATTTT
CASSEQPNPPSTDTQYF
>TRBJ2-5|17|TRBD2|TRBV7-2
TGTGCCAGCACCCGTAGCGGGGGGGTGGACTGGCAAGAGACCCAGTACTTC
CASTRSGGVDWQETQYF
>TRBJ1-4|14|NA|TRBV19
TGTGCCAGTAGTGACGGGGAGTCGCACGAAAAACTGTTTTTT
CASSDGESHEKLFF
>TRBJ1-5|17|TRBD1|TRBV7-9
TGTGCCAGCAGCGGGCGAGGGGACAGCCAGTCCCGACAGCCCCAGCATTTT
CASSGRGDSQSRQPQHF
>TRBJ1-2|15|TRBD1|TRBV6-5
TGTGCCAGCAGATTGACAGGGGCCATCGACTATGGCTACACCTTC
CASRLTGAIDYGYTF
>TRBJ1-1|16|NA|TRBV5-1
TGCGCCAGCAGCTTGGTCGCAGGGCCGACGAACACTGAAGCTTTCTTT
CASSLVAGPTNTEAFF
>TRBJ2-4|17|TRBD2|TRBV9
TGTGCCAGCAGCGCACCGGGACTAGCGGGGGGGCCTGGCATTCAGTACTTC
CASSAPGLAGGPGIQYF
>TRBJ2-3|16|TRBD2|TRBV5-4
TGTGCCAGCAGCTCTCAGCGGGGGTCTAGCACAGATACGCAGTATTTT
CASSSQRGSSTDTQYF
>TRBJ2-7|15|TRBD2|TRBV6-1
TGTGCCAGCAGTGTTGGTAGCGGGGGGTCGTACGAGCAGTACTTC
CASSVGSGGSYEQYF
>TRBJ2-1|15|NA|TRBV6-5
TGTGCCAGCAGTCCCCGACTGAGCTCCTACAATGAGCAGTTCTTC
CASSPRLSSYNEQFF
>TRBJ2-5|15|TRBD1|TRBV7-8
TGTGCCAGCAGCTTCACAGGGGAGATCCAAGAGACCCAGTACTTC
CASSFTGEIQETQYF
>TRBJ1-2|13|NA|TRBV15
TGTGCCACCAGCAGGACTCAGGGTTATGGCTACACCTTC
CATSRTQGYGYTF
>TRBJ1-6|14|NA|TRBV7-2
TGTGCCAGCAGCTTAGGAGTTTATAATTCACCCCTCCACTTT
CASSLGVYNSPLHF
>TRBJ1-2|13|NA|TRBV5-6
TGTGCCAGCAGCTTGGACAATAACTATGGCTACACCTTC
CASSLDNNYGYTF
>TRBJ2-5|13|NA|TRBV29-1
TGCAGCGTCGAACCAGGGATGAAAGAGACCCAGTACTTC
CSVEPGMKETQYF
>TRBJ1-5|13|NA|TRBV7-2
TGTGCCAGCAGCCAACAGGTCAATCAGCCCCAGCATTTT
CASSQQVNQPQHF
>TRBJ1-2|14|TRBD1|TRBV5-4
TGTGCCAGCAGCGAAGGACAGGGGGTCTATGGCTACACCTTC
CASSEGQGVYGYTF
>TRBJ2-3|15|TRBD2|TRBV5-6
TGTGCCAGCAGCTTAGCGGGGGGGACCACAGATACGCAGTATTTT
CASSLAGGTTDTQYF
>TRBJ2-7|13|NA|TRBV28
TGTGCCAGCAGCACAGGGATTATCCGCGAGCAGTACTTC
CASSTGIIREQYF
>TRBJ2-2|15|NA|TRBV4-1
TGCGCCAGCAGCCAAGTAGGGGCAGGGAACGGGGAGCTGTTTTTT
CASSQVGAGNGELFF
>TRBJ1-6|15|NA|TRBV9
TGTGCCAGCAGCGTAGAGTGGGCCCCGAGTTCACCCCTCCACTTT
CASSVEWAPSSPLHF
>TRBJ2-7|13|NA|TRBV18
TGTGCCAGCTCACCGGGGACAATATACGAGCAGTACTTC
CASSPGTIYEQYF
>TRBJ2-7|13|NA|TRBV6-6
TGTGCCAGCAGAGACAGGAGAACCTACGAGCAGTACTTC
CASRDRRTYEQYF
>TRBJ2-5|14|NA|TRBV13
TGTGCCAGCAGCCACCGACAACCCCAAGAGACCCAGTACTTC
CASSHRQPQETQYF
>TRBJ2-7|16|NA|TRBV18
TGTGCCAGCTCAATCCTTCCGGGACTCAGAAACTACGAGCAGTACTTC
CASSILPGLRNYEQYF
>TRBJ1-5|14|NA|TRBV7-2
TGTGCCAGCAGCTTAGTTGGGGGGAATCAGCCCCAGCATTTT
CASSLVGGNQPQHF
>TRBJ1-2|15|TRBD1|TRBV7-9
TGTGCCAGCCCCGCCCGGGGACAGGCGAACTATGGCTACACCTTC
CASPARGQANYGYTF
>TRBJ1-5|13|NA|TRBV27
TGTGCCAGCAGTGGAGGGTGGAATCAGCCCCAGCATTTT
CASSGGWNQPQHF
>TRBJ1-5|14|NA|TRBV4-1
TGCGCCAGCAGCCAAGAGGGCAGCTATCAGCCCCAGCATTTT
CASSQEGSYQPQHF
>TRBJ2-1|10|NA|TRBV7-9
TGTGCCAGCAGCACCCGGGAGCAGTTCTTC
CASSTREQFF
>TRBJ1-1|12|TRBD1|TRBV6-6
TGTGCCAGCAGAACAGGGGAGACTGAAGCTTTCTTT
CASRTGETEAFF
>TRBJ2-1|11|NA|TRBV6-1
TGTGCCAGCACAGGGCACAATGAGCAGTTCTTC
CASTGHNEQFF
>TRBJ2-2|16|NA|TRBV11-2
TGTGCCAGCAGCTTAGATTTTCAATTGAACACCGGGGAGCTGTTTTTT
CASSLDFQLNTGELFF
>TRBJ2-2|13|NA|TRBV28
TGTGCCAGCTCACCCGTGGGGCCCGGGGAGCTGTTTTTT
CASSPVGPGELFF